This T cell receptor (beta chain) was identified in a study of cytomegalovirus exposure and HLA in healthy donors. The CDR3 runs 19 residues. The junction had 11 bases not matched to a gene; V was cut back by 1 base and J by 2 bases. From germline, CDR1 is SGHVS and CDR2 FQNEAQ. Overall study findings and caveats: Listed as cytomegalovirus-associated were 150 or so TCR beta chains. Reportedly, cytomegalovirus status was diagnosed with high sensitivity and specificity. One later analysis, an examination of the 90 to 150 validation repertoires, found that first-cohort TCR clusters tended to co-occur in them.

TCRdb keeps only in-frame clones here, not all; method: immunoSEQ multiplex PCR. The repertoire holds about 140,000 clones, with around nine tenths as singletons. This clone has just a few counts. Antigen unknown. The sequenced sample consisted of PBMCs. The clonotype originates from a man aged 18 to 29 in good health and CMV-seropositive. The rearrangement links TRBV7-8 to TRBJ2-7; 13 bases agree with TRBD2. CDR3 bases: TGTGCCAGCAGCTTAGGACGGTGGGGACTAGCGGGATCTACCTACGAGCAGTACTTC. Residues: CASSLGRWGLAGSTYEQYF.